A selection of T cell receptor beta chains follows, all from one sample in a study of CD8+ T cells in alopecia areata. TCRdb's table, derived via immunoSEQ multiplex PCR, lists solely in-frame clones and lacks some. The sample lists around 50,000 clones; about 96% were seen once. Sequencing used CD8+ T cells sorted from blood, obtained at week 0. These TCRs come from a human donor with alopecia areata. The CDR3 runs from the conserved cysteine through the conserved F or W. Each record gives: V gene, clone size, D gene, CDR3 length, J gene, CDR3 DNA, CDR3 protein. A D gene is named only where the DNA matches it firmly. A clone size is listed for some rows: how often the clone was seen (once, few, many), or a class if it is expanded.

TRBV6-5	-	TRBD1	14	TRBJ1-2	TGTGCCAGCAGTTACGAGGGGGCCAACTATGGCTACACCTTC	CASSYEGANYGYTF
TRBV6-1	-	-	10	TRBJ2-7	TGTGCCAGCAGTGACTACGAGCAGTACTTC	CASSDYEQYF
TRBV4-2	-	-	15	TRBJ1-1	TGTGCCAGCAGCCAAGAACAGCTCATGAACACTGAAGCTTTCTTT	CASSQEQLMNTEAFF
TRBV5-6	-	-	15	TRBJ2-7	TGTGCCAGCAGCTTCTATCGGGGTCCCGCCTACGAGCAGTACTTC	CASSFYRGPAYEQYF
TRBV29-1	-	TRBD1	14	TRBJ1-4	TGCAGCGGCGCAACAGGGGTGAGGAATGAAAAACTGTTTTTT	CSGATGVRNEKLFF
TRBV7-8	-	-	14	TRBJ2-1	TGTGCCAGCAGCTTAGACGACACCCCCAGGGTGCAGTTCTTC	CASSLDDTPRVQFF
TRBV7-8	once	-	17	TRBJ2-2	TGTGCCAGCAGCTTGCCCGCCGCCGGGCCGCGCGCCGGGGAGCTGTTTTTT	CASSLPAAGPRAGELFF
TRBV29-1	-	TRBD2	15	TRBJ2-5	TGCAGCGTCGGACTAGCGGGGGGCCCTTTGGAGACCCAGTACTTC	CSVGLAGGPLETQYF
TRBV7-2	-	TRBD2	16	TRBJ2-5	TGTGCCAGCAGCTTAGTTGCTGGCGGGGGGCAAGAGACCCAGTACTTC	CASSLVAGGGQETQYF
TRBV18	-	-	15	TRBJ2-1	TGTGCCAGCTCACCACGTGAGACATCCTACAATGAGCAGTTCTTC	CASSPRETSYNEQFF
TRBV2	-	-	14	TRBJ1-2	TGTGCCAGCTCCCCGCCGCCCCAAAACTATGGCTACACCTTC	CASSPPPQNYGYTF